This T cell receptor (beta chain) was captured in a study of T cell clonotyping in hematopoietic cell transplantation (dated by TCRdb to the early 2020s). Study-level background: Pretransplant recipient samples were obtained after cytoreduction. A total of more than 110 blood samples were gathered in the study from 35 to 45 consecutive transplant recipients along with their related donors. Recruitment of patients was conducted between late 2015 and January 2017, and follow-up was continued until late 2020 or death. Overall results and qualifications from the work: The sample size was limited, and because cells were not sorted, the contributions of CD4 and CD8 repertoires could not be separated. Recipient TCR diversity fell after transplant, with pathologically expanded clonotypes rising progressively from day 30 to day 180. Donor and pretransplant recipient Inverse Simpson Index values predicted broader posttransplant TCR repertoire diversity. Recipient repertoires showed only a small fraction of overlap with donor repertoires, and over 95% appeared de novo at the given depth.

To note about this clone: The specificity of this receptor is unknown. No base quality information exists; no much larger clone differs at one position.

The immunoSEQ assay, a bias-controlled multiplex PCR using V- and J-specific primers, was used to amplify TCR beta CDR3 regions from genomic DNA. In a second PCR step, a proprietary barcode and Illumina adapter sequences were attached to the CDR3 amplicons. An Illumina MiSeq instrument was used for sequencing of the CDR3 libraries. The published analysis was carried out like this. Export and quality control were handled in immunoSEQ Analyzer 3.0, while downstream analyses relied on R Bioconductor and Immunarch. Only productive rearrangements in the normalized downsampled data set went into calculating the repertoire metrics. In the normalized cohort, clonotypes with more than 5 templates were defined as pathologically expanded. The Inverse Simpson Index served as the measure of repertoire diversity. To capture all clonotypes, CMV-specificity analyses were performed on the non-normalized data set. The source is immuneACCESS, and TCRdb retained only in-frame sequences with V and J called. Part of the clones is not carried over; for the studies checked, unresolved V genes explain less than half of this, and the remainder is unexplained. The D gene and trimming were derived from the DNA, and the V and J assignments and clone size from that table. This sample lists about 41,000 clones; 85% were detected once. The top ten clonotypes cover about 3% of the sample.

Inclusive of the bounding cysteine and phenylalanine, the CDR3 is 19 residues long. Only the CDR3 DNA is retained, 57 bases long and in frame from the first base. V lost 0 bases and J lost 0 bases, and the count of bases not matched to a germline gene is 5. The germline V gene (reference sequence) gives CDR1 as MNHEY and CDR2 as SMNVEV. In the paper's terms, the time point label means: recipient sample about 28 days before transplant, after cytoreduction. Recipient blood was collected about 28 days before transplant and at days 30, 100 and 180 after transplant. Nuclei Lysis Solution was used to extract genomic DNA from fresh or cryopreserved unfractionated peripheral blood mononuclear cells.

The clonotype originates from a man between 60 and 75 years old with acute myeloid leukemia. Some clones in this sample may be carry-over from other donors' samples. The sequences come from peripheral blood mononuclear cells, collected before stem cell transplant. The chain was built from TRBV27 and TRBJ2-7, with 16 middle bases fitting TRBD2. The nucleotide sequence reads TGTGCCAGCAGTTTATCGGGGACTAGCGGGGGGGCCAACTCCTACGAGCAGTACTTC. It codes for CASSLSGTSGGANSYEQYF.